These 9 T cell receptor beta chains came from one sample sequenced in a study of identical twins. TCRdb re-called the 5' RACE reads with MiXCR, one entry per CDR3 protein. Of hundreds of thousands of distinct CDR3 sequences listed, 11% to 15% are singletons. Sequenced sample: memory (CD45RO+) T cells sorted from blood. The receptors originated from a woman aged 18-35 years in good health.

This clonotype was counted only a few times. The chain recombines TRBV20-1 with TRBJ2-7; 9 bases line up with TRBD2. The CDR3 has 14 residues. Germline CDR1 reads DFQATT; CDR2 reads SNEGSKA (reference sequence). The V and J ends lost 1 base and 4 bases, in that order; junction bases with no gene match: 5. The CDR3 reads CSARVISGSYEQYF. The CDR3 DNA follows: TGCAGTGCTAGAGTAATTAGCGGGAGTTACGAGCAGTACTTC.

This clonotype was observed a handful of times. This rearrangement joins TRBV6-2 or TRBV6-3 to TRBJ2-1; TRBD2 agrees at 9 bases. This CDR3 comprises 15 residues. Per germline, CDR1 MNHEY and CDR2 SVGEGT. V shed 2 bases and J 7 bases; nucleotides not matched to a gene: 6. Here the CDR3 DNA reads TGTGCCAGCAGTTACGGGTCTAGCGGGGAGAATGAGCAGTTCTTC. The encoded protein is CASSYGSSGENEQFF.

This clonotype was counted at least ten times. The chain carries TRBV20-1 and TRBJ1-5, with D unclear. The CDR3 has 14 residues. Germline CDR1 reads DFQATT; CDR2 reads SNEGSKA (reference sequence). V lost 1 base to trimming and J lost 4 bases, with 11 bases between them. CDR3 loop: CSARGHSNNQPQHF. CDR3 nucleotides: TGCAGTGCTAGAGGACATTCGAATAATCAGCCCCAGCATTTT.

This rearrangement joins TRBV30 to TRBJ2-3; D is possibly TRBD2 (6 bases). CDR1 is GTSNPN and CDR2 is SVGIG in the germline V gene (reference sequence). This CDR3 contains 14 residues. The V and J ends lost 3 bases and 4 bases respectively, with 14 bases between them. DNA of the CDR3: TGTGCCTGGAGCCTGAGCGGGTCCGCAGATACGCAGTATTTT. The encoded protein is CAWSLSGSADTQYF. Using reference TRBV30 and TRBJ2-3 for the parts outside the CDR3, the full variable domain is SQTIHQWPATLVQPVGSPLSLECTVEGTSNPNLYWYRQAAGRGLQLLFYSVGIGQISSEVPQNLSASRPQDRQFILSSKKLLLSDSGFYLCAWSLSGSADTQYFGPGTRLTVL.

The chain carries TRBV20-1 and TRBJ1-2; no clear D. Trimming left V 0 bases short and J 4 bases short, with 9 bases between. Per the germline V gene, CDR1 is DFQATT and CDR2 is SNEGSKA (reference sequence). This CDR3 has 13 residues. The CDR3 region is CSARDPQIYGYTF. CDR3 in DNA: TGCAGTGCTAGAGATCCCCAGATCTATGGCTACACCTTC.

There are many counts of this clonotype. Compared with germline, one end of the junction differs, possibly owing to a read error. The rearrangement links TRBV20-1 to TRBJ2-5; 10 nucleotides agree with TRBD2. The CDR3 runs 14 residues. Germline V gene lookup returns CDR1 DFQATT and CDR2 SNEGSKA (reference sequence). The CDR3 DNA reads as TGCAGTGCAAGAGCGGGGGGGCCGATAGAGACCCAGTACTTC. Amino acid sequence: CSARAGGPIETQYF.

The chain employs TRBV6-5 and TRBJ2-2; D may be TRBD2 (5 bases). The CDR3 consists of 14 residues. Germline V lookup: CDR1 MNHEY, CDR2 SVGAGI. V lost 3 bases and J 7 bases, leaving 12 bases between the germline ends. This chain's CDR3 is CASSYREKGGELFF. CDR3 bases: TGTGCCAGCAGTTATCGGGAAAAGGGCGGGGAGCTGTTTTTT.

This clonotype was found a few times. The chain is built from TRBV5-6 and TRBJ2-3; 11 nucleotides agree with TRBD2. The CDR3 runs 16 residues. Germline values: CDR1 SGHDT, CDR2 YYEEEE. The V and J ends lost 4 bases and 5 bases, in that order; junction bases with no gene match: 9. The CDR3 bases are TGTGCCAGCAGCACCCGACTAGCGGGATGGGGAGATACGCAGTATTTT. This translates into CASSTRLAGWGDTQYF.

This clonotype was counted only a few times. The gene calls are TRBV7-2 and TRBJ2-7; D not resolved. CDR1 and CDR2 (germline): SGHTA, FQGNSA. The CDR3 length is 14 residues. V lost 3 bases and J lost 3, with 12 bases in between. CDR3 sequence (DNA): TGTGCCAGCAGCTTGGGTTTAAAGGGCTACGAGCAGTACTTC. Its translation: CASSLGLKGYEQYF. The full variable domain, its missing parts supplied by reference TRBV7-2 and TRBJ2-7, is GAGVSQSPSNKVTEKGKDVELRCDPISGHTALYWYRQSLGQGLEFLIYFQGNSAPDKSGLPSDRFSAERTGGSVSTLTIQRTQQEDSAVYLCASSLGLKGYEQYFGPGTRLTVT.